This T cell receptor beta chain was sequenced in a study of blood T cell repertoires in COVID-19 (dated by TCRdb to the early 2020s). Some background on the complete study: Samples from collaborators originated in the United States, Italy and Spain and spanned both the acute and convalescent phases of COVID-19. The samples were drawn from two sources: the first 160 participants of the ongoing ImmuneRACE study, and 1,200 or so subjects contributed by 6 global collaborators. The material from the prospective study consisted of cDNA or gDNA derived from T cells, B-cell-depleted T cells, or PBMCs. A de-identified subject ID, COVID-19 status, age in years and sex were almost always included in the sample metadata. Where available, HLA class I and class II types were taken from metadata supplied by the sample provider and were not determined by assay-based typing. A freely available public database, intended as a resource for researchers studying the immune response to SARS-CoV-2, is where the repertoires were released. Deeply sampled blood TCRbeta repertoires from subjects exposed to, actively infected with, or recovered from COVID-19 were included in the dataset.

The CDR1 and CDR2 encoded by the germline V gene are MDHEN and SYDVKM. Taken from cysteine to phenylalanine, the CDR3 has 18 residues. Only the CDR3 DNA is retained, 54 bases long and in frame from the first base. The V end loses 2 bases and the J end loses 4 bases, and a stretch of 21 bases separates them. One collaborating source in Seattle enrolled patients while the patients were actively infected and followed the patients over time throughout the course of disease. Collaborating institutions collected whole blood in K2EDTA tubes following their own protocols. Collaborator samples were shipped for TCRbeta analysis as frozen whole blood, isolated PBMCs, or DNA extracted from either sample type. TCRbeta CDR3 regions were amplified from genomic DNA using the immunoSEQ Assay, a bias-controlled multiplex PCR. Processing in the source paper ran as follows. Within the assay, amplification of reference gene primers was used to estimate how many nucleated cells each sample contained. Sequence reads were collapsed and filtered to measure the absolute abundance of every unique TCRbeta CDR3 rearrangement. For each sample, productive Simpson clonality was calculated as the square root of Simpson's diversity index over productive rearrangements. The table comes from immuneACCESS by way of TCRdb, which keeps in-frame sequences with V and J called. Part of the clones is missing from these tables; in studies checked, under half for an unresolved V gene and the rest for unknown reasons. The V and J calls and clone size were taken over from that table, and D and trimming were inferred from the DNA. This sample gives 100,000 to 150,000 clones in total; approximately 90% of them show up just once. Roughly 3.9% of the sample is taken by the ten largest.

General conclusions and limits of the study: How much clinical and demographic metadata was included differed by source and by participant, and the metadata was provided uncurated.

For this clone: What this receptor recognizes is not known. No per-base quality is available; no much larger clone lies one base away.

The chain joins TRBV28 to TRBJ1-3; TRBD1 is perhaps the D gene, given 5 matching bases. The clonotype originates from a man aged 55 to 70 with COVID-19, enrolled during active disease. Sequencing input: peripheral blood. Here the CDR3 is given as CASSLIHIQGPGGNTIYF. Read as DNA, the sequence is TGTGCCAGCAGTTTAATACACATTCAGGGCCCCGGCGGAAACACCATATATTTT. With the rest looked up from the reference TRBV28 and TRBJ1-3 genes rather than sequenced, the full variable domain is DVKVTQSSRYLVKRTGEKVFLECVQDMDHENMFWYRQDPGLGLRLIYFSYDVKMKEKGDIPEGYSVSREKKERFSLILESASTNQTSMYLCASSLIHIQGPGGNTIYFGEGSWLTVV.